These 28 T cell receptor beta chains were all obtained from the same sample, sequenced in a study of blood T cell repertoires in COVID-19. The protocol was immunoSEQ multiplex PCR, while the TCRdb copy is restricted to in-frame clones and leaves out a portion. Here the sample spans roughly 120,000 clones, about 90% being singletons. Sequencing used peripheral blood. The source is a woman between 65 and 79 years old with acute or convalescent COVID-19.

This chain uses TRBV7-3 with TRBJ2-3; D perhaps matches TRBD1 (5 bases). Per germline, CDR1 SGHTA and CDR2 FQGTGA. This CDR3 comprises 13 residues. Trimming removed 6 bases at V and 2 bases at J, with 9 bases between. CDR3 protein: CASSPGSTDTQYF. The DNA for the CDR3 is TGTGCCAGCAGTCCAGGGTCCACAGATACGCAGTATTTT.

The chain couples TRBV6-5 to TRBJ2-3, with 13 bases fitting TRBD2. The V gene end was trimmed by 6 bases and the J gene end by 6 bases; junction bases not matched to a gene: 6. The germline CDR1 and CDR2 sequences are MNHEY and SVGAGI. This CDR3 has 15 amino acids. The CDR3 DNA reads as TGTGCCAGCAGACCCGGGACTAGCGGGGTTGATACGCAGTATTTT. Its protein is CASRPGTSGVDTQYF.

The rearrangement joins TRBV19 to TRBJ1-1; 7 bases fit TRBD1. J was trimmed by 2 bases and V by 3 bases; bases with no gene match: 6. CDR3 length equals 15 residues. CDR1 and CDR2 from the germline V gene are LNHDA and SQIVND (reference sequence). In DNA form, the CDR3 reads TGTGCCAGTAGTATGAGGGACAGCTTCAACACTGAAGCTTTCTTT. This codes for CASSMRDSFNTEAFF.

V gene TRBV10-3 combines with J gene TRBJ2-7; 8 bases align to TRBD1. This CDR3 comprises 13 residues. V lost 4 bases, J lost 3 bases, and 2 bases stayed unmatched. In germline, CDR1 is ENHRY, CDR2 SYGVKD. This chain's CDR3 is CAISGTGGYEQYF. The CDR3 DNA reads TGTGCCATCAGTGGAACAGGGGGCTACGAGCAGTACTTC.

The genes are TRBV10-3 and TRBJ2-7; D is perhaps TRBD1 (5 bases). The CDR3 loop spans 13 amino acids. Germline lookup yields CDR1 ENHRY and CDR2 SYGVKD. With 3 bases removed from V and 2 bases from J, the gap between germline ends came to 8 bases. The DNA for the CDR3 is TGTGCCATCAGTGAAGGACACGCCTACGAGCAGTACTTC. Protein: CAISEGHAYEQYF.

The rearrangement links TRBV18 to TRBJ1-1; D is unresolved. The V end was cut by 3 bases, the J end by 0 bases, with 8 bases between. Germline V gene lookup returns CDR1 KGHSH and CDR2 LQKENI. The length of the CDR3 is 14 residues. The DNA for the CDR3 is TGTGCCAGCTCACCCTCTACCATGAACACTGAAGCTTTCTTT. This codes for CASSPSTMNTEAFF.

The DNA of the CDR3 is TGCGCCAGCAGCTCCCCCGGAACAGGGGGCACCGGGGAGCTGTTTTTT. Protein: CASSSPGTGGTGELFF. This rearrangement joins TRBV5-1 to TRBJ2-2, with 8 bases identical to TRBD1. Trimming cost V 3 bases and J 4 bases; bases outside gene matches: 8. The CDR3 covers 16 residues. Germline lookup yields CDR1 SGHRS and CDR2 YFSETQ.

This clone was observed once. Here the CDR3 reads CASSLAAGRETQYF. CDR3 nucleotides: TGCGCCAGCAGCTTGGCCGCGGGGCGAGAGACCCAGTACTTC. This sequence joins TRBV5-1 and TRBJ2-5; tentative D call: TRBD2 (6 bases). The V end was cut by 0 bases, the J end by 4 bases, with 10 bases between. The germline gives CDR1 SGHRS, CDR2 YFSETQ. CDR3 length equals 14 residues.

The chain carries TRBV7-9 and TRBJ2-7; D is possibly TRBD1 (5 bases). The length of the CDR3 is 16 residues. The germline V gene encodes CDR1 SEHNR and CDR2 FQNEAQ (reference sequence). V gave up 2 bases and J gave up 1 base, with 15 bases separating them. CDR3 sequence: CASSLSSGHLSYEQYF. The CDR3 DNA sequence: TGTGCCAGCAGCTTATCTTCTGGACACCTGTCCTACGAGCAGTACTTC.

The gene calls are TRBV4-1 and TRBJ1-2, with TRBD1 as a possible D gene (6 bases). The CDR3 runs to 13 residues. Germline V lookup: CDR1 MGHRA, CDR2 YSYEKL. The V and J ends lost 3 bases and 7 bases respectively, with 12 bases between them. The CDR3: CASSQGASGGYTF. The CDR3 nucleotides are TGCGCCAGCAGCCAGGGGGCAAGTGGTGGCTACACCTTC.

The CDR3 loop is CASSWGGSGGYTF. The CDR3, as DNA: TGTGCCAGCAGCTGGGGGGGGAGCGGTGGCTACACCTTC. The gene calls are TRBV7-2 and TRBJ1-2; maybe TRBD1 (5 bases). V lost 4 bases, J lost 7 bases, and 13 bases lay in between. The germline gives CDR1 SGHTA, CDR2 FQGNSA. The CDR3 spans 13 residues.

The sample holds one count of this clone. The gene calls are TRBV18 and TRBJ2-3, with a possible D match to TRBD1 (5 bases). V was pared by 4 bases and J by 3 bases, with 14 bases between. The CDR3 length is 15 residues. The germline V gene encodes CDR1 KGHSH and CDR2 LQKENI. This CDR3 reads CASSRGGPGTDTQYF. The CDR3 nucleotides are TGTGCCAGCTCACGCGGCGGTCCAGGGACAGATACGCAGTATTTT.

The chain couples TRBV9 to TRBJ1-2, with a tentative D call TRBD1 (6 bases). Germline assignment: CDR1 SGDLS and CDR2 YYNGEE. The germline V and J ends were trimmed by 4 bases and 4 bases, with 17 bases remaining between them. This CDR3 has 15 amino acids. CDR3 loop: CASSTPGQLGYGYTF. The CDR3 DNA is TGTGCCAGCAGCACACCGGGACAACTGGGCTATGGCTACACCTTC.

This chain joins TRBV30 and TRBJ2-4; possibly TRBD1 for D (5 bases). The germline CDR1 and CDR2 sequences are GTSNPN and SVGIG (reference sequence). The CDR3 is made up of 12 amino acids. Trimming left V 3 bases short and J 4 bases short, with 7 bases between. The CDR3 DNA reads TGTGCCTGGAGCCCAGGGAAAAACATTCAGTACTTC. Amino acid sequence: CAWSPGKNIQYF.

This clone was detected only once. This chain uses TRBV7-3 with TRBJ1-6; TRBD1 is a possible D gene (5 bases). Between the trimmed V and J ends, which lost 2 bases and 7 bases, there was a span of 9 bases. In germline, CDR1 is SGHTA, CDR2 FQGTGA. The CDR3 extends over 14 amino acids. CDR3 DNA sequence: TGTGCCAGCAGCTTAGAGACAGCCAATTCACCCCTCCACTTT. Translating gives CASSLETANSPLHF. The full variable domain, with the rest looked up from reference TRBV7-3 and TRBJ1-6, is GAGVSQTPSNKVTEKGKYVELRCDPISGHTALYWYRQSLGQGPEFLIYFQGTGAADDSGLPNDRFFAVRPEGSVSTLKIQRTERGDSAVYLCASSLETANSPLHFGNGTRLTVT.

V gene TRBV6-4 combines with J gene TRBJ1-1; D is unclear. Germline V CDR1 and CDR2: MRHNA, SNTAGT. CDR3 length: 14 amino acids. V dropped 5 bases and J dropped 4 bases, with 14 bases sitting between them. Written as DNA, the CDR3 is TGTGCCAGCAGTAGCAGCGGGATTCTCACTGAAGCTTTCTTT. This codes for CASSSSGILTEAFF.

The V and J genes are TRBV11-3 and TRBJ2-2; TRBD1 matches 7 bases. The CDR3 has 15 residues. V lost 2 bases, J lost 5 bases, and 5 bases stayed unmatched. CDR1 is SGHNT, CDR2 YENEEA, per germline. This chain's CDR3 is CASSLRQGPTGELFF. The CDR3 DNA is TGTGCCAGCAGCTTACGACAGGGTCCGACCGGGGAGCTGTTTTTT.

Comment on this clone: Other DNA sequences in the sample encode the same CDR3. V gene TRBV30 combines with J gene TRBJ2-7, with 7 positions matching TRBD1. This CDR3 has 12 amino acids. The germline V gene has CDR1 GTSNPN and CDR2 SVGIG (reference sequence). V trimming: 0 bases; J trimming: 4 bases; junction bases outside the gene matches: 0. Here the CDR3 DNA reads TGTGCCTGGAGTGTACAGGGGTACGAGCAGTACTTC. Translating gives CAWSVQGYEQYF.

V and J are TRBV5-1 and TRBJ1-2, with TRBD1 identical over 10 bases. Germline CDR1 SGHRS, CDR2 YFSETQ. V lost 3 bases, J lost 4 bases, and 9 bases stayed unmatched. The CDR3 loop spans 16 amino acids. The CDR3 DNA is TGCGCCAGCAGCTCACCGGGACAGGGGCCCGCCTATGGCTACACCTTC. This translates into CASSSPGQGPAYGYTF.

V usage is TRBV6-1 and J usage is TRBJ1-2, with a possible D match to TRBD1 (5 bases). Germline assignment: CDR1 MNHNS and CDR2 SASEGT. V lost 3 bases, J lost 7 bases, and 9 bases lay in between. The CDR3 consists of 12 residues. As DNA, the CDR3 is TGTGCCAGCAGTGACACAGGTAGTGGCTACACCTTC. Protein sequence: CASSDTGSGYTF.

V gene TRBV4-2 combines with J gene TRBJ2-5, with D tentatively TRBD1 (5 bases). This CDR3 region has 14 residues. From germline, CDR1 is LGHNA and CDR2 YNFKEQ. Trimming cost V 1 base and J 5 bases, with 11 bases left between them. The DNA for the CDR3 is TGTGCCAGCAGCCAAGCTGGCAGGGTGGAGACCCAGTACTTC. This encodes CASSQAGRVETQYF.

In nucleotides, the CDR3 is TGTGCCACCAGTGATCCAGCGGGGGGGCCCTACAATGAGCAGTTCTTC. Translation gives CATSDPAGGPYNEQFF. The V gene is TRBV24-1, the J gene TRBJ2-1, with TRBD2 matching over 10 bases. The V gene's germline CDR1 is KGHDR and CDR2 SFDVKD. CDR3 length equals 16 residues. With V trimmed by 3 bases and J by 2 bases, 3 bases remained unmatched.

J is TRBJ1-1 and V is TRBV28; the D is unclear. Deletions cut 8 bases from V and 10 bases from J, with 14 bases between. This CDR3 is built from 11 residues. Germline-derived CDR1 and CDR2 are MDHEN and SYDVKM. CDR3 DNA: TGTGCCAGCCAATTAGGGCGGGGAGCTTTCTTT. The encoded protein is CASQLGRGAFF.

The chain links TRBV24-1 to TRBJ1-5; perhaps TRBD1 as D (6 bases). Trimming left V 5 bases short and J 3 bases short, with 10 bases between. CDR1 is KGHDR and CDR2 is SFDVKD in the germline V gene. The CDR3 consists of 14 residues. The CDR3 DNA is TGTGCCACCAGTGGGGGGGGCCTCAATCAGCCCCAGCATTTT. Translated: CATSGGGLNQPQHF.

This clone was seen more than once but under ten times. This chain uses TRBV5-1 with TRBJ2-2, with 7 bases lining up with TRBD1. CDR3 size: 13 residues. The V segment lost 3 bases and the J segment 10 bases; nucleotides outside the gene matches: 6. The germline CDR1 and CDR2 sequences are SGHRS and YFSETQ. CDR3 amino acids: CASSSPGTVELFF. The DNA of the CDR3 is TGCGCCAGCAGCTCCCCCGGGACAGTGGAGCTGTTTTTT.

This sequence joins TRBV27 and TRBJ1-2; 8 positions match TRBD1. With 0 bases clipped from V and 4 bases from J, the junction kept 4 bases outside the gene matches. CDR1 and CDR2 from the germline V gene are MNHEY and SMNVEV (reference sequence). The CDR3 consists of 15 residues. CDR3 in DNA: TGTGCCAGCAGTTTATCCGCGGGGACAGGCTATGGCTACACCTTC. Translating gives CASSLSAGTGYGYTF.

The chain is built from TRBV5-6 and TRBJ1-5, with 8 bases fitting TRBD1. Germline loops: CDR1 SGHDT, CDR2 YYEEEE. CDR3 size: 16 residues. J lost 0 bases, V lost 3 bases, and 5 bases had no gene match. The CDR3 sequence: CASSWSRGLSNQPQHF. In DNA form, the CDR3 reads TGTGCCAGCAGCTGGTCCAGGGGGCTTAGCAATCAGCCCCAGCATTTT.

The chain recombines TRBV3-1 (or the pseudogene TRBV3-2) with TRBJ1-2, with 8 positions matching TRBD1. Germline CDR1 reads LGHDT; CDR2 reads YNNKEL (reference sequence). The CDR3 has 14 amino acids. Trimming took 4 bases from V and 7 from J; bases not matched to a gene: 8. The CDR3 nucleotides are TGTGCCAGCAGCCCCCGGCAGGGGGCGCTTGGCTACACCTTC. It yields the protein CASSPRQGALGYTF.